These T cell receptor beta chains were read from a single sample in a study of T cells in localized non-small cell lung cancer. TCRdb's copy holds only in-frame clones and misses some; the assay was immunoSEQ multiplex PCR. Here the sample spans tens of thousands of clones, just over 85% being singletons. Material: peripheral blood, obtained before any cancer treatment. All receptors derive from a male donor at least 60 years old with stage III lung adenocarcinoma. Both conserved end residues are part of each CDR3. The order of the fields is clone size, D gene, V gene, J gene, CDR3 DNA, CDR3 protein. The D gene is left open where the match is weak. Expanded clones are given a class, and other clones once, few, many or no size at all.

size: -
D: -
V: TRBV11-2
J: TRBJ2-3
DNA: TGTGCCAGCAGCCTCAGGCAGGGGGGAGATACGCAGTATTTT
CDR3: CASSLRQGGDTQYF

size: -
D: -
V: TRBV7-6
J: TRBJ2-3
DNA: TGTGCCAGCAGCGGGTTTGGGAGCAGTACGCAGTATTTT
CDR3: CASSGFGSSTQYF

size: -
D: -
V: TRBV2
J: TRBJ2-5
DNA: TGTGCCAGCAGTAAGACAGCTTTTCCGGGAGAGACCCAGTACTTC
CDR3: CASSKTAFPGETQYF

size: -
D: -
V: TRBV28
J: TRBJ1-3
DNA: TGTGCCAGCAGAGGACAGACGGTAAACACCATATATTTT
CDR3: CASRGQTVNTIYF

size: -
D: -
V: TRBV6-1
J: TRBJ1-4
DNA: TGTGCCAGCAGGGGAGTGGGGTTGAATGAAAAACTGTTTTTT
CDR3: CASRGVGLNEKLFF

size: -
D: -
V: TRBV15
J: TRBJ2-1
DNA: TGTGCCACCAGCAGAGGAGGGGGCGGGGTCAATGAGCAGTTCTTC
CDR3: CATSRGGGGVNEQFF

size: -
D: -
V: TRBV18
J: TRBJ2-7
DNA: TGTGCCAGCTCACCGAGCGGAGATTACGAGCAGTACTTC
CDR3: CASSPSGDYEQYF

size: -
D: -
V: TRBV7-8
J: TRBJ1-2
DNA: TGTGCCAGCAGCTTAGGACGGACGGCCGTTTTCGGTGGCTACACCTTC
CDR3: CASSLGRTAVFGGYTF

size: -
D: -
V: TRBV6-4
J: TRBJ1-1
DNA: TGTGCCAGCAGTGGCCAGTTGGGCACTGAAGCTTTCTTT
CDR3: CASSGQLGTEAFF

size: once
D: -
V: TRBV11-3
J: TRBJ2-2
DNA: TGTGCCAGCAGCTTAGACCGCGCAGTCCTGTTTTTT
CDR3: CASSLDRAVLFF

size: -
D: -
V: TRBV7-9
J: TRBJ1-1
DNA: TGTGCCAGCAGCTTAGATCAGGGTGAAGCTTTCTTT
CDR3: CASSLDQGEAFF

size: -
D: TRBD2
V: TRBV2
J: TRBJ2-5
DNA: TGTGCCAGCAGTTTTGCGGGAGTAGAGACCCAGTACTTC
CDR3: CASSFAGVETQYF

size: -
D: -
V: TRBV7-6
J: TRBJ2-7
DNA: TGTGCCAGCAGCCAGAGACTAGGAGACGAGCAGTACTTC
CDR3: CASSQRLGDEQYF

size: -
D: TRBD1
V: TRBV9
J: TRBJ1-4
DNA: TGTGCCAGCAGCCCCCGTCCCGGGACAGGGGCTGGTAGTGAAAAACTGTTTTTT
CDR3: CASSPRPGTGAGSEKLFF

size: -
D: TRBD2
V: TRBV2
J: TRBJ2-3
DNA: TGTGCCAGCCTTAGCGGGACGGGCACAGATACGCAGTATTTT
CDR3: CASLSGTGTDTQYF

size: -
D: TRBD1
V: TRBV5-1
J: TRBJ1-4
DNA: TGCGCCAGCAGCCACGAACCTCCCGGGACAGGAGGTGAAAAACTGTTTTTT
CDR3: CASSHEPPGTGGEKLFF

size: -
D: -
V: TRBV6-5
J: TRBJ2-3
DNA: TGTGCCAGCAGTTCCCCAGCAGATACGCAGTATTTT
CDR3: CASSSPADTQYF

size: -
D: -
V: TRBV30
J: TRBJ1-2
DNA: TGTGCCTGCACCGGGACAAGCGGCTACACCTTC
CDR3: CACTGTSGYTF

size: -
D: TRBD1
V: TRBV27
J: TRBJ1-2
DNA: TGTGCCAGCAGCAGGGACAGAAGTAACTATGGCTACACCTTC
CDR3: CASSRDRSNYGYTF

size: once
D: TRBD2
V: TRBV5-1
J: TRBJ2-5
DNA: TGCGCCAGCAGCTATCTCCAGACTAGCCCGCCCCGGGAGACCCAGTACTTC
CDR3: CASSYLQTSPPRETQYF

size: -
D: -
V: TRBV18
J: TRBJ1-1
DNA: TGTGCCAGCTCACCTGGCGAAATCGGAATGATTCCCACTGAAGCTTTCTTT
CDR3: CASSPGEIGMIPTEAFF

size: -
D: -
V: TRBV6-5
J: TRBJ2-2
DNA: TGTGCCAGCAGTTACTTCTTTTCAGGAGTTTCCGGGGAGCTGTTTTTT
CDR3: CASSYFFSGVSGELFF

size: few
D: -
V: TRBV7-9
J: TRBJ2-1
DNA: TGTGCCAGCAGCTTACGCTACAATGAGCAGTTCTTC
CDR3: CASSLRYNEQFF

size: -
D: -
V: TRBV6-5
J: TRBJ1-2
DNA: TGTGCCAGCAGTTACGGCCCGAACTATGGCTACACCTTC
CDR3: CASSYGPNYGYTF

size: -
D: -
V: TRBV7-3
J: TRBJ2-1
DNA: TGTGCCAGCAGCTTAGGGGACAATGAGCAGTTCTTC
CDR3: CASSLGDNEQFF